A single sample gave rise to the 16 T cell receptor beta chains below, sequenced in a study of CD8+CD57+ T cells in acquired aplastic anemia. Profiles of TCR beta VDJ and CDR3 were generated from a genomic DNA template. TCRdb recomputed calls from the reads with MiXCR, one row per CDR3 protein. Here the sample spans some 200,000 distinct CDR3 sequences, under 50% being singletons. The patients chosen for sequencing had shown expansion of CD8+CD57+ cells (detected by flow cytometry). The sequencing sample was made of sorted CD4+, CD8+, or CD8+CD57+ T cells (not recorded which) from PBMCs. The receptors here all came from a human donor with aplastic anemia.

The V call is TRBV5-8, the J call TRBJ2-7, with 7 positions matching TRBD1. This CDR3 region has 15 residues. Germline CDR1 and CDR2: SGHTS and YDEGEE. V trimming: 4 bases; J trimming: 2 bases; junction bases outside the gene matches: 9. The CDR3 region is CASSPQGSMTYEQYF. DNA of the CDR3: TGTGCCAGCAGCCCACAGGGGAGTATGACCTACGAGCAGTACTTC.

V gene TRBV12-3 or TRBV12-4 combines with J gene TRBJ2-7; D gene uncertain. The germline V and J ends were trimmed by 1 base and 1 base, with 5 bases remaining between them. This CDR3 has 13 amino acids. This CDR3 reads CASSLVRSYEQYF. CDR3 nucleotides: TGTGCCAGCAGTTTAGTCAGGTCCTACGAGCAGTACTTC.

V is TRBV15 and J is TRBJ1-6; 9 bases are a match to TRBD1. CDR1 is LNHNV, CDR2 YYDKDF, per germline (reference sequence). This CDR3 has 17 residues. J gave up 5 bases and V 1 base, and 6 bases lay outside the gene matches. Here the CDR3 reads CATSRAGTGSNNSPLHF. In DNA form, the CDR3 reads TGTGCCACCAGCAGAGCCGGGACAGGGTCCAATAATTCACCCCTCCACTTT.

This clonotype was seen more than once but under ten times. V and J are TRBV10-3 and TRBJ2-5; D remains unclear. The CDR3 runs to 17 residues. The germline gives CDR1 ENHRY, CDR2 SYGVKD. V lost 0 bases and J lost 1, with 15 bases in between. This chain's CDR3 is CAISESTRRAAQETQYF. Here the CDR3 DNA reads TGTGCCATCAGTGAGTCAACCAGAAGGGCCGCCCAAGAGACCCAGTACTTC.

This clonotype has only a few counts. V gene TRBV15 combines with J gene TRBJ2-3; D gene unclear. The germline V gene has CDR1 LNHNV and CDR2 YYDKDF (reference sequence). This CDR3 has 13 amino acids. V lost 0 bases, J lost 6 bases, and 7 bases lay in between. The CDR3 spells CATSRDLSDTQYF. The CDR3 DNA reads TGTGCCACCAGCAGAGATCTCTCGGATACGCAGTATTTT. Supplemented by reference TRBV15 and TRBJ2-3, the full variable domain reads DAMVIQNPRYQVTQFGKPVTLSCSQTLNHNVMYWYQQKSSQAPKLLFHYYDKDFNNEADTPDNFQSRRPNTSFCFLDIRSPGLGDTAMYLCATSRDLSDTQYFGPGTRLTVL.

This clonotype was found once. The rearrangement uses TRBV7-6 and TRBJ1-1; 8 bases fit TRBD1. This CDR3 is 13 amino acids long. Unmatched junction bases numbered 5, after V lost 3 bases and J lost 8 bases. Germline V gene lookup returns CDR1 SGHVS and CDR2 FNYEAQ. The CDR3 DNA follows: TGTGCCAGCAGCTTTGGACAGGGACCCGAAGCTTTCTTT. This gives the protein CASSFGQGPEAFF.

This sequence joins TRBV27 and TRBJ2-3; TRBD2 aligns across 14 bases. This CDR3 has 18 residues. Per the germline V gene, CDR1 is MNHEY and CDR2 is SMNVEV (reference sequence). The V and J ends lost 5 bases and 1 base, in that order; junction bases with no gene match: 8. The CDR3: CASSRKTSGRGGTDTQYF. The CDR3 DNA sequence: TGTGCCAGCAGTCGGAAGACTAGCGGGAGGGGAGGCACAGATACGCAGTATTTT.

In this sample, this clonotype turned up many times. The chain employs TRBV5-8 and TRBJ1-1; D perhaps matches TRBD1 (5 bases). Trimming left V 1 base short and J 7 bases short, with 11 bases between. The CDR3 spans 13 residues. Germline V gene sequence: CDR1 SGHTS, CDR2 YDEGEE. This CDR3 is CASSLSQDGEAFF. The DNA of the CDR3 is TGTGCCAGCAGCTTGTCACAGGACGGTGAAGCTTTCTTT.

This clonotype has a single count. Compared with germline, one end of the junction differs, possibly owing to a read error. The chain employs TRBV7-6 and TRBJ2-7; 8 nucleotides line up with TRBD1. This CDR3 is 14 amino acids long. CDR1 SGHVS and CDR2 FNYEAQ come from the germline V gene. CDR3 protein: CASSPTDRVRERYF. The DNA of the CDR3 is TGTGCCAGCAGCCCCACGGACAGGGTTCGCGAGCGGTACTTC.

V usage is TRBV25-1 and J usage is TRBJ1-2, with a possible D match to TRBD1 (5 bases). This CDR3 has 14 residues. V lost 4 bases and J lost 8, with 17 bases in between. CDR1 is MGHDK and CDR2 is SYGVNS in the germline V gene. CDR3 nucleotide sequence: TGTGCCAGCAGTGGACCTGGCAGGGTGGAAGGCTACACCTTC. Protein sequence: CASSGPGRVEGYTF.

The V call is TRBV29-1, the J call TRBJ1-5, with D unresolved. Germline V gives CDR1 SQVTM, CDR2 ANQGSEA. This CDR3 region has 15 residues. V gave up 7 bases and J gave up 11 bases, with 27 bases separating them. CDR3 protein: CSAVEGTKNGRTQHF. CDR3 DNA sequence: TGCAGCGCCGTGGAGGGCACTAAAAATGGGCGAACCCAGCATTTT.

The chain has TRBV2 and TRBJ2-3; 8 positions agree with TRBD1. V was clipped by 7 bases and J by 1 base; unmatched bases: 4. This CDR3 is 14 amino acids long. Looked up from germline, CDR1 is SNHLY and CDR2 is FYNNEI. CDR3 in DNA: TGTGCCAGCAAAGGACAGGGCGGCACAGATACGCAGTATTTT. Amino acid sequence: CASKGQGGTDTQYF.

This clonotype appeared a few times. CDR3 nucleotide sequence: TGTGCCAGCAAACGAAATCAGCCCCAGCATTTT. Its protein is CASKRNQPQHF. This sequence joins TRBV2 and TRBJ1-5; D gene uncertain. Trimming cost V 7 bases and J 4 bases, with 5 bases left between them. CDR1 is SNHLY, CDR2 FYNNEI, per germline. The CDR3 is 11 residues long. Using reference TRBV2 and TRBJ1-5 for the parts outside the CDR3, the full variable domain is EPEVTQTPSHQVTQMGQEVILRCVPISNHLYFYWYRQILGQKVEFLVSFYNNEISEKSEIFDDQFSVERPDGSNFTLKIRSTKLEDSAMYFCASKRNQPQHFGDGTRLSIL.

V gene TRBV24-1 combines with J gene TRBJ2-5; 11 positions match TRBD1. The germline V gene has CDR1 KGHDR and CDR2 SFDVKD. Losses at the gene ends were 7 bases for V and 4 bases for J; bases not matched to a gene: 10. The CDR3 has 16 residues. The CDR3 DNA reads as TGTGCCACCAGCACTCCGGGACAGGGGGTTGGAGAGACCCAGTACTTC. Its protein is CATSTPGQGVGETQYF.

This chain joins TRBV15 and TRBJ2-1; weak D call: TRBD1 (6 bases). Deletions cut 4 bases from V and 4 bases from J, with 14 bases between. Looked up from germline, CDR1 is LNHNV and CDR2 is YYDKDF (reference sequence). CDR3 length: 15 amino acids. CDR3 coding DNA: TGTGCCACCAGCACTAGACAGGCACGATACAATGAGCAGTTCTTC. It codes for CATSTRQARYNEQFF.

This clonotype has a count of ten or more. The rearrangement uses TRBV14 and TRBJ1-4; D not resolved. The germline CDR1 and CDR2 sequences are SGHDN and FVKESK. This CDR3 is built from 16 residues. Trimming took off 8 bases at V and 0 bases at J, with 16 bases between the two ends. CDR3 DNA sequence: TGTGCCAGCTCCCAGTTCCGAAGACCAACTAATGAAAAACTGTTTTTT. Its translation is CASSQFRRPTNEKLFF.